The following is a T cell receptor beta chain sequence with its context. Its target is unknown. The entry originates in a study of T cells in localized non-small cell lung cancer. Study results and caveats: Longer survival (overall) was linked to higher T cell density in blood. Among the tissues sampled, uninvolved adjacent lung had the highest T cell clonality, above tumor. Within adjacent lung there appeared a median around 57 of the top 100 tumor clones. Without multi-region sequencing, intratumor heterogeneity could not be excluded.

Clones were read by immunoSEQ multiplex PCR, and TCRdb kept only the in-frame ones, dropping some. There are tens of thousands of clones in the sample; around four fifths occur only once, and around 2.8% lies in the top ten. CDR3 length equals 12 residues. Trimming left V 3 bases short and J 7 bases short, with 10 bases between. CDR1 is SGDLS, CDR2 YYNGEE, per germline. The origin of this receptor is a man aged 40-75 years with stage I lung adenocarcinoma. The source material was peripheral blood, sampled before any cancer treatment. The J gene is TRBJ1-1, the V gene TRBV9; D unresolved. The CDR3 nucleotides are TGTGCCAGCAGCGAGACCGGAGGTGAAGCTTTCTTT. Translation gives CASSETGGEAFF.